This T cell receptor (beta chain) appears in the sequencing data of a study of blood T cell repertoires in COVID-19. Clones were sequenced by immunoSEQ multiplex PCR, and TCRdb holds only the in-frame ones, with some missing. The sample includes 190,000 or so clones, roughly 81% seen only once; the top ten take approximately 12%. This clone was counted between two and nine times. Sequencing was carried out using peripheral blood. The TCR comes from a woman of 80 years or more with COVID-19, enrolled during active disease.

CDR3 in DNA: TGTGCCAGCAGCTTGAAGACCCAGAGGTTCTATGGCTACACCTTC. The encoded protein is CASSLKTQRFYGYTF. The rearrangement joins TRBV5-6 to TRBJ1-2; D gene ambiguous. V dropped 1 base and J dropped 4 bases, with 14 bases sitting between them. This CDR3 has 15 residues. The germline CDR1 and CDR2 sequences are SGHDT and YYEEEE.